This T cell receptor (beta chain) was identified in a study of vaccination effects on CD4 cells after COVID-19. For the study at large: The ViraFEST assay expanded antigen-specific CD4+ T cells with viral peptide pools before sequencing. Samples that were drawn after vaccination came a median of 72 days after the second dose.

Following culture for around 10 days, CD4+ T cells were isolated. Participants got two doses of BNT162b2 or mRNA-1273 vaccine. Cultures got half-medium changes with IL-2 on days 3 and 7. TCRdb keeps only in-frame clones here, not all; method: immunoSEQ multiplex PCR. The top ten clones hold approximately 7.7% of a sample with 37,000 or so clones, approximately 70% of them seen once. There are a few counts of this clone. No antigen is known for it. There are 11 residues in the CDR3. Germline values: CDR1 SQVTM, CDR2 ANQGSEA. J was trimmed by 7 bases and V by 5 bases; bases with no gene match: 1. This TCR was sampled from a human donor who received a COVID-19 vaccine. The sequencing here drew on CD4+ T cells from PBMCs cultured without peptide, taken after COVID-19 vaccination. The chain links TRBV29-1 to TRBJ2-2, with 7 bases that match TRBD1. For the CDR3, the DNA is TGCAGCGTTCAGGGGGTCGGGGAGCTGTTTTTT. Its translation: CSVQGVGELFF.